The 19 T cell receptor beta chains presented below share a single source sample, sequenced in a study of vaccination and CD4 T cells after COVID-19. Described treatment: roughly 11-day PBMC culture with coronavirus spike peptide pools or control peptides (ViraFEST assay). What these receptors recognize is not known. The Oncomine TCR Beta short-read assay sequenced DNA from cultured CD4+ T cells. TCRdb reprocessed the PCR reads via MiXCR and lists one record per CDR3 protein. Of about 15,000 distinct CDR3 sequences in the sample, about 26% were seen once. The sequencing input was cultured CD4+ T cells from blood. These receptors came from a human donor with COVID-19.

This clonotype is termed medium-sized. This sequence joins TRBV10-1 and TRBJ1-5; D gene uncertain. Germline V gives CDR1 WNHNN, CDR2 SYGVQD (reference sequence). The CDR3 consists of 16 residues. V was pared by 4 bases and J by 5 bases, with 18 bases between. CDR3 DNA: TGCGCCAGCAGTGCTGGGGTTTGTGAGAATTATCAGCCCCAGCATTTT. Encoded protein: CASSAGVCENYQPQHF.

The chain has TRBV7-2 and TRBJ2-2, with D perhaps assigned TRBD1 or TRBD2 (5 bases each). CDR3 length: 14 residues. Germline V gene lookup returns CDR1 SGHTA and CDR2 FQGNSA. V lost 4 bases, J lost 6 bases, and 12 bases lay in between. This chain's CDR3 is CASSSFQGPGELFF. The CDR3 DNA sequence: TGTGCCAGCAGCTCCTTCCAGGGACCCGGGGAGCTGTTTTTT. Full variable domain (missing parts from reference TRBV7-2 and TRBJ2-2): GAGVSQSPSNKVTEKGKDVELRCDPISGHTALYWYRQSLGQGLEFLIYFQGNSAPDKSGLPSDRFSAERTGGSVSTLTIQRTQQEDSAVYLCASSSFQGPGELFFGEGSRLTVL.

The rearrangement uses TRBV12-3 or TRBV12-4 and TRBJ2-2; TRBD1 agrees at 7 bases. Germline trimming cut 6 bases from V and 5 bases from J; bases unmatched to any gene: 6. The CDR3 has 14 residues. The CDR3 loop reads CASRGTARTGELFF. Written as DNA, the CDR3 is TGTGCCAGCAGGGGGACAGCGAGAACCGGGGAGCTGTTTTTT.

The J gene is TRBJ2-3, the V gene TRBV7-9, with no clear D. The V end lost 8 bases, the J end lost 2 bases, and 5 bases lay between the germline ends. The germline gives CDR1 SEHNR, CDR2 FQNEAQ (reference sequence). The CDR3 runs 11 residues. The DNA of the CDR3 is TGTGCCAGCGGAAACACAGATACGCAGTATTTT. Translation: CASGNTDTQYF. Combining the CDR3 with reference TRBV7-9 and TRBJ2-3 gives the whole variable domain DTGVSQNPRHKITKRGQNVTFRCDPISEHNRLYWYRQTLGQGPEFLTYFQNEAQLEKSRLLSDRFSAERPKGSFSTLEIQRTEQGDSAMYLCASGNTDTQYFGPGTRLTVL.

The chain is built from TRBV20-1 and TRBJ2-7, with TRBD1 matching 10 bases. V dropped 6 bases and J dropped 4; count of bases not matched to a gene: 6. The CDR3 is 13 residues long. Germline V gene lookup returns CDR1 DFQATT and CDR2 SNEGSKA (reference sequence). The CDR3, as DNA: TGCAGTGCCTTACCGGGACAGGGGTACGAGCAGTACTTC. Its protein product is CSALPGQGYEQYF.

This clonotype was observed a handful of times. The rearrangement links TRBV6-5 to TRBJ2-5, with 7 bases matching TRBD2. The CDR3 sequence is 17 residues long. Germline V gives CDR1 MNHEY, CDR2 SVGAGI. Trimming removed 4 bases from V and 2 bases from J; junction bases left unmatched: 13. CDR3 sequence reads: CASSSAGVADRQETQYF. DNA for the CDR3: TGTGCCAGCAGTTCCGCGGGGGTCGCGGATAGACAAGAGACCCAGTACTTC.

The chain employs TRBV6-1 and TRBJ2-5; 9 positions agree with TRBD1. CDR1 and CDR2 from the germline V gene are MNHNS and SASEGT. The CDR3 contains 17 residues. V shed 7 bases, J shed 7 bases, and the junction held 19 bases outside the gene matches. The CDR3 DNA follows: TGTGCCAGCACGGGACAGGGTTTGGGCCTAAGAGATAGGACCCAGTACTTC. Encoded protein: CASTGQGLGLRDRTQYF.

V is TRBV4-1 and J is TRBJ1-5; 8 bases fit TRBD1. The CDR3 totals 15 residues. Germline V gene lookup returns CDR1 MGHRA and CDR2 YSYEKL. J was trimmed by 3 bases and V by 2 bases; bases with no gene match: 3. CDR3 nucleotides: TGCGCCAGCAGCCAAAGGACAGGGAACAATCAGCCCCAGCATTTT. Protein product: CASSQRTGNNQPQHF.

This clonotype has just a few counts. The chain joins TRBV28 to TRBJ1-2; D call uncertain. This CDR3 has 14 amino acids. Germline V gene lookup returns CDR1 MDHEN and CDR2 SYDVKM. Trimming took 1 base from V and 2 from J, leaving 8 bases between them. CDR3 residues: CASSLFTGNYGYTF. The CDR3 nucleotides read TGTGCCAGCAGTTTATTCACGGGCAACTATGGCTACACCTTC.

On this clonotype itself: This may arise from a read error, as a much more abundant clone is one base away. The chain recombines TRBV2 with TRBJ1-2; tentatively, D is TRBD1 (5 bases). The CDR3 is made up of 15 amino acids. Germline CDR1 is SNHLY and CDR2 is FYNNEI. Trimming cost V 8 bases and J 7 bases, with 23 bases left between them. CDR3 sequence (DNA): TGTGCCAGCCTCGTACCCGAGACAGTAACTAGTGGCTACACCTTC. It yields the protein CASLVPETVTSGYTF.

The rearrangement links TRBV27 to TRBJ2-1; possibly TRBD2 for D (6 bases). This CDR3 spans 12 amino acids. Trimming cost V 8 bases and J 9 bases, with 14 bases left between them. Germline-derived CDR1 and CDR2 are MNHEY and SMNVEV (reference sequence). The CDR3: CASFGGLGEQFF. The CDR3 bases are TGTGCCAGCTTCGGGGGTTTGGGTGAGCAGTTCTTC.

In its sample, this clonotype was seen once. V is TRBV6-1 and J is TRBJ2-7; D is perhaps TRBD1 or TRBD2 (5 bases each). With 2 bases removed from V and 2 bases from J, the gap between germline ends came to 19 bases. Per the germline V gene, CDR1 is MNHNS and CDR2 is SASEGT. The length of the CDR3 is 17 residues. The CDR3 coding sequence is TGTGCCAGCAGTGAATATTTGTTGGTTGGGGGTGCCTACGAGCAGTACTTC. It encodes CASSEYLLVGGAYEQYF.

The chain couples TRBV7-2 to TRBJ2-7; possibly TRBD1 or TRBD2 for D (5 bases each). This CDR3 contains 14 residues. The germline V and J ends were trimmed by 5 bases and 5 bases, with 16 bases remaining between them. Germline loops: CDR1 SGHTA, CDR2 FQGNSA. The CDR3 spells CASSKAGDLHEQYF. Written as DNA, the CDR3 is TGTGCCAGCAGCAAAGCCGGGGACCTTCACGAGCAGTACTTC.

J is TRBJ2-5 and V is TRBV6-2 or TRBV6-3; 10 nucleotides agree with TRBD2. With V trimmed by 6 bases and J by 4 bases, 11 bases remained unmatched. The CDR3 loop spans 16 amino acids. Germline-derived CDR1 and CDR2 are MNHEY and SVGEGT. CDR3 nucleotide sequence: TGTGCCAGCAGAACACAAAAGCGGGGGGGGGGAGAGACCCAGTACTTC. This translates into CASRTQKRGGGETQYF.

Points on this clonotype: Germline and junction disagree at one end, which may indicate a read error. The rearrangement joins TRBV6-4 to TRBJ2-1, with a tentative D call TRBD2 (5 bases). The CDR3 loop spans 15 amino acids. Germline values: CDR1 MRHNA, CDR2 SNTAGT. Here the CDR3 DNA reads TGTGCCATCAGTGACTTGGGAGCACCTAGGGATGAGCAGTTCTTC. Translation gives CAISDLGAPRDEQFF.

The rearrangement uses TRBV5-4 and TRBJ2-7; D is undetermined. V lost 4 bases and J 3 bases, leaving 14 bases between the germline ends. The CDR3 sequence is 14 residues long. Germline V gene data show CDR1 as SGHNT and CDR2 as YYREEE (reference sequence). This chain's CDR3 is CASSQEVWGYEQYF. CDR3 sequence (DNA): TGTGCCAGCAGCCAAGAGGTGTGGGGCTACGAGCAGTACTTC. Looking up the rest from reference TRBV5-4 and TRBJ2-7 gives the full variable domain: ETGVTQSPTHLIKTRGQQVTLRCSSQSGHNTVSWYQQALGQGPQFIFQYYREEENGRGNFPPRFSGLQFPNYSSELNVNALELDDSALYLCASSQEVWGYEQYFGPGTRLTVT.

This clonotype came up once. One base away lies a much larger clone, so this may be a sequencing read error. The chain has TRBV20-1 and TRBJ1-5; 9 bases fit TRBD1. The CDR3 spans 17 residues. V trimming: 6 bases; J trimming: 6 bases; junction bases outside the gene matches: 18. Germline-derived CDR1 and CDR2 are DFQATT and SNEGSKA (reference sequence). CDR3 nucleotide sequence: TGCAGTGCCACTAGATCGACAGGGGGGTTGGGCAGTCAGCCCCAGCATTTT. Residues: CSATRSTGGLGSQPQHF.

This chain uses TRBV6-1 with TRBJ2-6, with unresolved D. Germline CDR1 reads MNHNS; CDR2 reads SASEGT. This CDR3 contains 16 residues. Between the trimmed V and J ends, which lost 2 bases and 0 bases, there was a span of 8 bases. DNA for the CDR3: TGTGCCAGCAGTGAACATGCATCCTCTGGGGCCAACGTCCTGACTTTC. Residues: CASSEHASSGANVLTF.

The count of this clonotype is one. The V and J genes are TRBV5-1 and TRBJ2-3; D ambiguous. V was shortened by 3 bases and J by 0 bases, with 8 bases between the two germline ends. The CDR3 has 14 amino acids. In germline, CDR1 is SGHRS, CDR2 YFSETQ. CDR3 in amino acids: CASSYQSSTDTQYF. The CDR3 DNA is TGCGCCAGCAGCTACCAATCTAGCACAGATACGCAGTATTTT.